Listed below are T cell receptor beta chains from one sample, sequenced in a study of T cell responses to AZD1222 COVID-19 vaccine. This table comes from immunoSEQ multiplex PCR, and its TCRdb copy is limited to in-frame clones, with some not included. The sample includes 100,000 to 150,000 clones, 70% to 90% seen only once; the top ten take under 2%. The sequences come from peripheral blood, collected on day 0 of AZD1222 vaccination. The receptors derive from an adult in good health. The conserved cysteine and the conserved F or W are not part of the CDR3 here. The order of the fields is V gene, J gene, CDR3 protein.

>TRBV19|TRBJ2-7
ASSMGTFAIYEQY
>TRBV11-3|TRBJ1-1
ASVPRQGMDTEAF
>TRBV15|TRBJ2-3
ATSRELAGATDTQY
>TRBV18|TRBJ1-5
ASSQGRLSNQPQH
>TRBV6-1|TRBJ1-1
ASSALPDGMNTEAF
>TRBV2|TRBJ1-2
ASGRIYGYT
>TRBV7-2|TRBJ1-5
ASSLSGPQSPQH
>TRBV30|TRBJ1-2
AWAGGYGYT
>TRBV9|TRBJ2-3
ASSAYTDTQY
>TRBV5-1|TRBJ2-2
ASSLDVTNTGELF
>TRBV6-2/TRBV6-3|TRBJ2-7
ASSPPGTRRAYEQY
>TRBV6-5|TRBJ2-3
ASSSPGDRTQY
>TRBV6-5|TRBJ1-4
ASTGQGSGEKLF
>TRBV5-6|TRBJ1-1
ASSLWGQENTEAF
>TRBV7-9|TRBJ2-7
ASSLDLAGGYEQY